The 20 T cell receptor beta chains below all came from one sample that was sequenced in a study of control samples from healthy donors and cancer patients. TCRdb's copy holds only in-frame clones and misses some; the assay was immunoSEQ multiplex PCR. Altogether 130,000 or so clones are present, nearly 90% being singletons, with the ten largest covering 3% to 3.5%. The sample comprised blood. The receptors derive from a man in his forties or fifties in good health.

This sequence joins TRBV27 and TRBJ1-2; possible D gene TRBD1, 5 bases. The length of the CDR3 is 14 residues. V shed 2 bases and J shed 3 bases, with 10 bases lying between them. Germline V gene lookup returns CDR1 MNHEY and CDR2 SMNVEV (reference sequence). This CDR3 is CASSLTGGYYGYTF. The CDR3 coding sequence is TGTGCCAGCAGTTTAACTGGGGGGTACTATGGCTACACCTTC.

V is TRBV19 and J is TRBJ1-2, with 9 bases matching TRBD1. With 6 bases clipped from V and 7 bases from J, the junction kept 9 bases outside the gene matches. This CDR3 is 14 amino acids long. CDR1 is LNHDA and CDR2 is SQIVND in the germline V gene (reference sequence). CDR3 amino acids: CASRTRDRASGYTF. The DNA for the CDR3 is TGTGCCAGTAGAACCCGGGACAGGGCGTCTGGCTACACCTTC. Complete variable domain (other parts from reference TRBV19 and TRBJ1-2): DGGITQSPKYLFRKEGQNVTLSCEQNLNHDAMYWYRQDPGQGLRLIYYSQIVNDFQKGDIAEGYSVSREKKESFPLTVTSAQKNPTAFYLCASRTRDRASGYTFGSGTRLTVV.

This clone was observed a single time. The chain links TRBV4-1 to TRBJ1-5; perhaps TRBD1 as D (6 bases). CDR3 size: 15 residues. Germline assignment: CDR1 MGHRA and CDR2 YSYEKL. The V end was cut by 1 base, the J end by 7 bases, with 14 bases between. The CDR3 sequence: CASSQATGGGQPQHF. DNA for the CDR3: TGCGCCAGCAGCCAAGCTACCGGGGGCGGGCAGCCCCAGCATTTT.

V and J are TRBV18 and TRBJ1-5; D possibly corresponds to TRBD1 (5 bases). The CDR3 is made up of 15 amino acids. Trimming pared 5 bases from V and 2 bases from J, leaving 13 bases between. The V gene's germline CDR1 is KGHSH and CDR2 LQKENI. The CDR3 loop reads CASSTGGEGNQPQHF. The CDR3 region has the DNA TGTGCCAGCTCAACGGGGGGGGAAGGCAATCAGCCCCAGCATTTT.

V is TRBV7-3 and J is TRBJ1-1, with TRBD1 identical over 10 bases. V shed 2 bases and J 2 bases; nucleotides not matched to a gene: 11. The V gene's germline CDR1 is SGHTA and CDR2 FQGTGA. There are 18 residues in the CDR3. CDR3: CASSLGPGQGTKNTEAFF. The CDR3 DNA follows: TGTGCCAGCAGCTTAGGCCCGGGACAGGGGACAAAAAACACTGAAGCTTTCTTT.

This sequence joins TRBV19 and TRBJ1-5; the D gene is possibly TRBD1 (6 bases). The CDR3 is 16 amino acids. With 10 bases removed from V and 3 bases from J, the gap between germline ends came to 22 bases. Germline V gives CDR1 LNHDA, CDR2 SQIVND (reference sequence). The CDR3 region has the DNA TGTGCCACTACGGTCTTGGGGGACATGGTCAATCAGCCCCAGCATTTT. As protein: CATTVLGDMVNQPQHF.

V is TRBV7-6 and J is TRBJ1-3; D possibly corresponds to TRBD1 (6 bases). The length of the CDR3 is 15 residues. Germline CDR1 reads SGHVS; CDR2 reads FNYEAQ. Trimming cost V 4 bases and J 0 bases, with 10 bases left between them. Written as DNA, the CDR3 is TGTGCCAGCAGCTCAGGACAGATCTCTGGAAACACCATATATTTT. It translates to CASSSGQISGNTIYF. The full variable domain, its missing parts supplied by reference TRBV7-6 and TRBJ1-3, is GAGVSQSPRYKVTKRGQDVALRCDPISGHVSLYWYRQALGQGPEFLTYFNYEAQQDKSGLPNDRFSAERPEGSISTLTIQRTEQRDSAMYRCASSSGQISGNTIYFGEGSWLTVV.

This chain links TRBV19 with TRBJ2-3, with 8 bases fitting TRBD2. The CDR3 contains 16 residues. V shed 3 bases and J 8 bases; nucleotides not matched to a gene: 13. Per the germline V gene, CDR1 is LNHDA and CDR2 is SQIVND (reference sequence). This CDR3 is CASSILSGAFRGTQYF. CDR3 coding DNA: TGTGCCAGTAGTATCCTTAGCGGGGCCTTCCGCGGTACGCAGTATTTT.

The gene calls are TRBV15 and TRBJ1-2, with 10 bases matching TRBD1. J gave up 7 bases and V 3 bases, and 8 bases lay outside the gene matches. This CDR3 region has 15 residues. Germline CDR1 reads LNHNV; CDR2 reads YYDKDF (reference sequence). CDR3: CATSSTFGQGVGYTF. CDR3 nucleotide sequence: TGTGCCACCAGCAGCACCTTTGGACAGGGGGTTGGCTACACCTTC. Complete variable domain (other parts from reference TRBV15 and TRBJ1-2): DAMVIQNPRYQVTQFGKPVTLSCSQTLNHNVMYWYQQKSSQAPKLLFHYYDKDFNNEADTPDNFQSRRPNTSFCFLDIRSPGLGDTAMYLCATSSTFGQGVGYTFGSGTRLTVV.

The chain uses TRBV5-1 and TRBJ1-2, with 8 positions matching TRBD1. CDR1 and CDR2 (germline): SGHRS, YFSETQ. This CDR3 is 15 amino acids long. With 0 bases clipped from V and 5 bases from J, the junction kept 6 bases outside the gene matches. This CDR3 is CASSLAFTGGYGYTF. Here the CDR3 DNA reads TGCGCCAGCAGCTTGGCCTTTACAGGGGGATATGGCTACACCTTC.

The chain carries TRBV11-2 and TRBJ1-3; 7 nucleotides align to TRBD1. The CDR3 spans 16 residues. In germline, CDR1 is SGHAT, CDR2 FQNNGV. V was pared by 0 bases and J by 2 bases, with 4 bases of the junction left unmatched. DNA of the CDR3: TGTGCCAGCAGCTTAGACCAGGGGGGAGCTGGAAACACCATATATTTT. It encodes CASSLDQGGAGNTIYF.

This clone was detected once. The genes are TRBV4-1 and TRBJ2-5; tentative D call: TRBD1 (6 bases). Germline CDR1 reads MGHRA; CDR2 reads YSYEKL. The CDR3 loop spans 13 amino acids. V dropped 0 bases and J dropped 5 bases, with 7 bases sitting between them. CDR3 sequence: CASSQDRGETQYF. CDR3 coding DNA: TGCGCCAGCAGCCAAGATAGGGGGGAGACCCAGTACTTC.

The chain uses TRBV2 and TRBJ1-5; D is uncertain. The CDR3 runs 14 residues. V gave up 8 bases and J gave up 2 bases, with 13 bases separating them. Germline values: CDR1 SNHLY, CDR2 FYNNEI. The CDR3 DNA reads TGTGCCAGCCGGGCGGGGAAGGGCAATCAGCCCCAGCATTTT. This codes for CASRAGKGNQPQHF.

The rearrangement links TRBV29-1 to TRBJ1-6; maybe TRBD1 (5 bases). The CDR3 spans 17 residues. Germline-derived CDR1 and CDR2 are SQVTM and ANQGSEA. The V gene lost 6 bases and the J gene lost 5 bases, with 23 bases spanning the gap. This chain's CDR3 is CSVSSGGSGANNSPLHF. The CDR3 DNA follows: TGCAGCGTCTCTTCGGGGGGAAGTGGTGCGAATAATTCACCCCTCCACTTT.

The chain links TRBV19 to TRBJ1-5; D remains ambiguous. The V end lost 7 bases, the J end lost 4 bases, and 11 bases lay between the germline ends. The germline CDR1 and CDR2 sequences are LNHDA and SQIVND (reference sequence). CDR3 length: 13 residues. The CDR3 nucleotides read TGTGCCAGTATGGACTGGCCGAATCAGCCCCAGCATTTT. Its translation is CASMDWPNQPQHF.

The chain has TRBV28 and TRBJ2-5, with D unresolved. The germline V gene encodes CDR1 MDHEN and CDR2 SYDVKM. V shed 3 bases and J shed 1 base, with 9 bases lying between them. The CDR3 is 14 amino acids. CDR3 coding DNA: TGTGCCAGCAGTTTCTACAGCCCCCAAGAGACCCAGTACTTC. Translation gives CASSFYSPQETQYF.

The table lists this clone with a count of one. The gene calls are TRBV18 and TRBJ2-5; TRBD2 is a possible D gene (5 bases). The CDR3 covers 15 residues. Germline CDR1 reads KGHSH; CDR2 reads LQKENI. V was clipped by 2 bases and J by 4 bases, with 14 bases between them. The CDR3: CASSPFGPRGETQYF. The DNA for the CDR3 is TGTGCCAGCTCACCATTTGGTCCTCGGGGAGAGACCCAGTACTTC.

The rearrangement links TRBV7-9 to TRBJ2-4; 9 nucleotides align to TRBD1. V gave up 5 bases and J gave up 4 bases; unmatched junction bases: 9. The CDR3 totals 16 residues. Germline V CDR1 and CDR2: SEHNR, FQNEAQ (reference sequence). CDR3 in amino acids: CASSPLTGTGKNIQYF. CDR3 nucleotide sequence: TGTGCCAGCAGCCCCCTGACCGGGACAGGGAAAAACATTCAGTACTTC.

The chain has TRBV19 and TRBJ1-1, with D unclear. Germline values: CDR1 LNHDA, CDR2 SQIVND (reference sequence). The CDR3 contains 12 residues. Trimming stripped 8 bases from V and 1 base from J, with 8 bases between. The DNA of the CDR3 is TGTGCCAGTCGGTACGGGAACACTGAAGCTTTCTTT. This translates into CASRYGNTEAFF.

The chain couples TRBV5-1 to TRBJ1-4; the match to TRBD1 covers 10 bases. Per the germline V gene, CDR1 is SGHRS and CDR2 is YFSETQ. The CDR3 is made up of 15 amino acids. V dropped 4 bases and J dropped 4; count of bases not matched to a gene: 4. The CDR3 sequence is CASSRDRGLNEKLFF. CDR3 DNA: TGCGCCAGCAGCCGGGACAGGGGTCTTAATGAAAAACTGTTTTTT.